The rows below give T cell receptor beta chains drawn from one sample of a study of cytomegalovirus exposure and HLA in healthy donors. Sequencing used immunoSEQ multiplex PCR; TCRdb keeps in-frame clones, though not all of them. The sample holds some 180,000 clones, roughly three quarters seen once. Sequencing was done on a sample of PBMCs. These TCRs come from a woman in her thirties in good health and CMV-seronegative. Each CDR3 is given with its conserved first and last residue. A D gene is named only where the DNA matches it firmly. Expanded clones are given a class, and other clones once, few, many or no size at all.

CDR3 protein: CASSLAGSGGGQPQHF; CDR3 DNA: TGTGCCAGCAGCTTGGCCGGGTCAGGGGGAGGACAGCCCCAGCATTTT; CDR3 length: 16; V gene: TRBV5-8; D gene: TRBD1; clone size: -; J gene: TRBJ1-5
CDR3 protein: CASSRYIRTGQGGDGYTF; CDR3 DNA: TGTGCCAGCAGCCGATATATACGAACGGGACAGGGCGGAGATGGCTACACCTTC; CDR3 length: 18; V gene: TRBV7-2; D gene: TRBD1; clone size: -; J gene: TRBJ1-2
CDR3 protein: CSVLRSGSGNTIYF; CDR3 DNA: TGCAGCGTCCTTCGGTCCGGCTCTGGAAACACCATATATTTT; CDR3 length: 14; V gene: TRBV29-1; D gene: -; clone size: -; J gene: TRBJ1-3
CDR3 protein: CASSQDASGRETQYF; CDR3 DNA: TGTGCCAGCAGCCAAGATGCTAGCGGGAGGGAGACCCAGTACTTC; CDR3 length: 15; V gene: TRBV4-2; D gene: TRBD2; clone size: -; J gene: TRBJ2-5
CDR3 protein: CASSSPDPRVNTEAFF; CDR3 DNA: TGTGCCAGCAGTTCCCCCGATCCCAGGGTTAACACTGAAGCTTTCTTT; CDR3 length: 16; V gene: TRBV28; D gene: -; clone size: -; J gene: TRBJ1-1
CDR3 protein: CASSLYGAALDTIYF; CDR3 DNA: TGCGCCAGCAGCTTATATGGAGCAGCTCTTGACACCATATATTTT; CDR3 length: 15; V gene: TRBV5-1; D gene: -; clone size: once; J gene: TRBJ1-3
CDR3 protein: CASSYLGQGYTF; CDR3 DNA: TGTGCCAGCAGTTACCTGGGGCAGGGCTACACCTTC; CDR3 length: 12; V gene: TRBV28; D gene: -; clone size: -; J gene: TRBJ1-2
CDR3 protein: CASSRGLPTNEQFF; CDR3 DNA: TGTGCCAGCAGCCGGGGACTGCCGACCAATGAGCAGTTCTTC; CDR3 length: 14; V gene: TRBV14; D gene: -; clone size: -; J gene: TRBJ2-1
CDR3 protein: CASSLEGTGGSDTQYF; CDR3 DNA: TGCGCCAGCAGCTTGGAAGGGACAGGGGGCTCAGATACGCAGTATTTT; CDR3 length: 16; V gene: TRBV5-1; D gene: TRBD1; clone size: -; J gene: TRBJ2-3
CDR3 protein: CSVLGVRGRDEQFF; CDR3 DNA: TGCAGCGTCCTGGGCGTCAGGGGTCGCGATGAGCAGTTCTTC; CDR3 length: 14; V gene: TRBV29-1; D gene: -; clone size: -; J gene: TRBJ2-1